This record covers a single TCR beta chain. The target antigen is unknown. V lost 11 bases, J lost 8 bases, and 9 bases stayed unmatched. CDR1 and CDR2 (germline): MDHEN, SYDVKM. The CDR3 sequence is 12 residues long. This sample was included in a study of beta chain features in type 1 diabetes. Background on the study: Healthy donors resembled patients in age, gender and cell yields.

As every portion of the isolated RNA was reverse transcribed, the sequencing read expressed TCRB transcripts. Naive, central memory and regulatory T cell samples averaged roughly 3.4 million immunoSEQ reads each. Sequenced by immunoSEQ multiplex PCR; TCRdb stores in-frame clones only, minus some. The sample shows approximately 280,000 clones, 15% of them seen only once. General study findings and limits: All four CD4+ subsets from Type 1 diabetes patients carried moderately but significantly shorter TCRB CDR3s.

This clonotype was sampled from a young man with type 1 diabetes. Sequencing was done on a sample of naive CD4+ T cells from blood. The V call is TRBV28, the J call TRBJ1-2, with TRBD1 matching over 9 bases. In nucleotides, the CDR3 is TGTGCCGGGGGACAGGGTTCTAACGGCTACACCTTC. Amino acid sequence: CAGGQGSNGYTF.